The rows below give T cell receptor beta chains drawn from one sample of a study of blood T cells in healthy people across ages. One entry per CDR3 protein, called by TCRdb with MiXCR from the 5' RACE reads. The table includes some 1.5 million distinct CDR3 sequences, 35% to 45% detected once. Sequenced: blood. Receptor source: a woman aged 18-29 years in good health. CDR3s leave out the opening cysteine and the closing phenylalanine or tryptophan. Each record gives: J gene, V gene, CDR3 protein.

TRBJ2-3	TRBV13	ASSASGGTWDTQY
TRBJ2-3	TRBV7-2	ASSLGQGRTNSPSADTQY
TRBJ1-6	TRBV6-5	ASSYSGLSYNSPLH
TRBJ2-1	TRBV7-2	ASSLAGGRRNEQF
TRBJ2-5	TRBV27	ASSPSWAADGTQY
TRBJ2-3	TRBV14	ASSPRRVAVSTDTQY
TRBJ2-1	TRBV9	ASSGQGQVYNEQF
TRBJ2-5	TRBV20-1	SATSVRGPQETQY
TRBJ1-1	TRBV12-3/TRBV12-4	ASSSRTGGEAF
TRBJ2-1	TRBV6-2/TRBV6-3	ASKIAGGPGNEQF
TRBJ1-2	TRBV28	ASSSAPGTGNGYT
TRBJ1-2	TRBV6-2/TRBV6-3	ASNQGHGYT
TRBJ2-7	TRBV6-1	ASRTGTAFYEQY
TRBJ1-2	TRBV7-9	ASTRSRDKIYGYT
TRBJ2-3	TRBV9	ASSGVAGVVPDTQY
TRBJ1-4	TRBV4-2	ASSKGGARNEKLF
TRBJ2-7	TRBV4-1	ASSLGNKYEQY
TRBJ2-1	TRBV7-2	ASSSPGQGQHEQF
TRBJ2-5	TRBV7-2	ASSLARLAGHQETQY
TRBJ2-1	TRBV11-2	ASSQHYDLFGEQF
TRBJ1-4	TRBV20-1	SARDSGTEKLF
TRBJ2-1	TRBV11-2	ASSRGAGGPYEQF
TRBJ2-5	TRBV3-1	ASSQAGEQY
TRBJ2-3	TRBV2	ASSVPSDTDTQY
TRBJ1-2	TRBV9	ASSAGGQTLANYGYT
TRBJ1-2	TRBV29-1	GVPWAVYGYT
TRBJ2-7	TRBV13	ASSLFGTASYEQY
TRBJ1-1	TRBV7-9	ASSFRDNLNTEAF
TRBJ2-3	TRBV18	ASSPGYSGGAADTQY
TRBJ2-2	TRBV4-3	ASSHDRTSGSGELF
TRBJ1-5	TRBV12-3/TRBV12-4	ASSLGESYSNRPQH
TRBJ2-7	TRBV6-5	ASSVGPGQRAQY
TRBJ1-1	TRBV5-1	ASSLNLQGLNTEAF
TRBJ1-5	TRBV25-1	ASSESGGSGQPQH
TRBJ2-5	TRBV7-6	ASSLDAGERYEQY
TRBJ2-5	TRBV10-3	AINGEVQETQY
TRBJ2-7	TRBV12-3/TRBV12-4	ASSHPLASGTYEQY
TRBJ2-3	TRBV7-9	ASNLAGESADTQY
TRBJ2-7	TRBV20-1	SAKTPGQPYEQY
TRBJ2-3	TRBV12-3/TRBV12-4	ASSPSTSGGSDTQY
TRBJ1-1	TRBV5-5	ASSFGGFPEGTEAF
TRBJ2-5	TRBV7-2	ASSLARYRAETQY
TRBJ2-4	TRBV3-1	ASRPTGTNIQY
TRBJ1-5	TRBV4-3	ASSPGRGPQH
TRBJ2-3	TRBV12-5	ASGLQIAGGHRNTQY